This T cell receptor beta chain comes out of a study of T-cell reconstitution after alpha-beta-depleted transplantation in children. Molecular barcoding with unique molecular identifiers was used for the TCRbeta library. TCRdb reanalysed the PCR reads using MiXCR and keeps one entry per CDR3 protein. Among about a million distinct CDR3 sequences, roughly 29% were seen once, and the ten largest hold 28%. Germline V gene data show CDR1 as KGHSH and CDR2 as LQKENI. Between the trimmed V and J ends, which lost 0 bases and 1 base, there was a span of 9 bases. This CDR3 is 15 amino acids long. General study results and limits: Several patients had high TCRbeta diversity at day 60; it came from surviving recipient T cells and thymic progenitors.

This clonotype was counted only a few times. Its antigen remains unidentified. The V gene is TRBV18, the J gene TRBJ1-1; weak D call: TRBD1 (5 bases). Material: PBMCs, mostly from graft donor cells, obtained 360 days after TCRalphabeta/CD19-depleted stem cell transplant. The receptor was derived from a boy in the first two years of life who had a stem cell transplant for SCID, so the T cells may come from the graft donor. The CDR3 protein is CASSPPNTGNTEAFF. CDR3 sequence (DNA): TGTGCCAGCTCACCACCTAACACAGGGAACACTGAAGCTTTCTTT.